These 20 T cell receptor beta chains share one sample of origin, sequenced in a study of T cell repertoires in cytomegalovirus infection. Their specific antigens are unknown. One entry per CDR3 protein, called by TCRdb with MiXCR from the reads. The table has approximately 730,000 distinct CDR3 sequences, just under 30% seen once; the top ten hold roughly 13%. The sequencing here drew on cultured CD8+ T cells from PBMCs, taken from culture after CMV antigen stimulation. These receptors were obtained from a human donor in good health (CMV status not recorded). Some clones in this sample may be carry-over from other donors' samples.

The V gene is TRBV20-1, the J gene TRBJ2-3, with D unresolved. CDR3 size: 14 residues. Germline values: CDR1 DFQATT, CDR2 SNEGSKA (reference sequence). V dropped 3 bases and J dropped 4 bases, with 14 bases sitting between them. For the CDR3, the DNA is TGCAGTGCTAGGGCTGGCGGTGGGGCAGATACGCAGTATTTT. Amino acids: CSARAGGGADTQYF.

This clonotype was seen repeatedly, ten times or more. The chain carries TRBV7-3 and TRBJ2-2, with D possibly called TRBD1 or TRBD2 (6 bases each). The CDR3 contains 16 residues. CDR1 and CDR2 (germline): SGHTA, FQGTGA. V lost 4 bases to trimming and J lost 6 bases, with 18 bases between them. The CDR3 DNA sequence: TGTGCCAGCAGCTCTGTCGAGAGGGGGACTCCCGGGGAGCTGTTTTTT. Translating it yields CASSSVERGTPGELFF.

This clonotype was seen many times. The chain couples TRBV7-2 to TRBJ2-3; 7 bases map to TRBD2. The CDR3 has 16 residues. With V trimmed by 2 bases and J by 0 bases, 5 bases remained unmatched. Germline CDR1 and CDR2: SGHTA and FQGNSA. CDR3 amino acids: CASSLLLAPSTDTQYF. CDR3 in DNA: TGTGCCAGCAGCTTATTACTAGCGCCGAGCACAGATACGCAGTATTTT.

This clonotype turned up a few times. The chain couples TRBV9 to TRBJ1-1; D not resolved. The CDR3 spans 14 residues. Germline assignment: CDR1 SGDLS and CDR2 YYNGEE. V lost 1 base, J lost 6 bases, and 13 bases lay in between. The DNA of the CDR3 is TGTGCCAGCAGCGTAACCTATGGGTTCGCTGAAGCTTTCTTT. This translates into CASSVTYGFAEAFF.

This clonotype was seen only a few times. This chain joins TRBV7-9 and TRBJ2-3; 10 nucleotides line up with TRBD2. This CDR3 is built from 16 residues. Germline trimming cut 3 bases from V and 7 bases from J; bases unmatched to any gene: 10. Germline lookup yields CDR1 SEHNR and CDR2 FQNEAQ (reference sequence). CDR3 residues: CASSFPLAGGRNTQYF. The CDR3 DNA reads as TGTGCCAGCAGCTTCCCCTTAGCGGGGGGCCGAAATACGCAGTATTTT.

The CDR3 here is CASLTGVGELFF. The CDR3 coding sequence is TGTGCCAGCCTTACAGGGGTCGGGGAGCTGTTTTTT. The V gene is TRBV6-6, the J gene TRBJ2-2, with 7 bases lining up with TRBD1. The ends lost 8 bases at V and 7 bases at J; junction bases unmatched: 4. The CDR3 length is 12 residues. Germline V gene sequence: CDR1 MNHNY, CDR2 SVGAGI (reference sequence).

The V gene is TRBV20-1, the J gene TRBJ1-4; D ambiguous. This CDR3 is built from 17 residues. The V end was cut by 1 base, the J end by 0 bases, with 15 bases between. Germline-derived CDR1 and CDR2 are DFQATT and SNEGSKA (reference sequence). CDR3 coding DNA: TGCAGTGCTAGAGGGCCTCTGGACCCAACAACTAATGAAAAACTGTTTTTT. Protein product: CSARGPLDPTTNEKLFF.

V usage is TRBV28 and J usage is TRBJ1-2, with D tentatively TRBD1 (5 bases). The CDR3 runs to 14 residues. CDR1 is MDHEN, CDR2 SYDVKM, per germline. V lost 6 bases, J lost 3 bases, and 14 bases lay in between. CDR3 loop: CASRWGVGDYGYTF. CDR3 nucleotide sequence: TGTGCCAGCAGATGGGGGGTGGGGGACTATGGCTACACCTTC.

This clonotype was observed a handful of times. The chain links TRBV6-1 to TRBJ2-2, with TRBD1 matching 8 bases. Germline trimming cut 7 bases from V and 1 base from J; bases unmatched to any gene: 5. Germline CDR1 and CDR2: MNHNS and SASEGT. CDR3 length equals 15 residues. This CDR3 is CASNRGTGNTGELFF. CDR3 DNA sequence: TGTGCCAGCAACCGGGGGACAGGGAACACCGGGGAGCTGTTTTTT.

This clonotype came up many times. The chain carries TRBV7-8 and TRBJ2-3; TRBD2 matches 12 bases. The ends lost 3 bases at V and 3 bases at J; junction bases unmatched: 7. The CDR3 has 17 amino acids. CDR1 and CDR2 from the germline V gene are SGHVS and FQNEAQ. CDR3 region: CASSFARTSGVTDTQYF. The CDR3 nucleotides read TGTGCCAGCAGCTTCGCCCGGACTAGCGGGGTAACAGATACGCAGTATTTT.

The J gene is TRBJ2-6, the V gene TRBV5-4; TRBD2 aligns across 7 bases. Trimming at V came to 0 bases and at J to 2 bases, leaving 2 bases not matched to a gene. The CDR3 is made up of 16 amino acids. The V gene's germline CDR1 is SGHNT and CDR2 YYREEE (reference sequence). The CDR3 region is CASSLGGGTGANVLTF. The CDR3 DNA reads TGTGCCAGCAGCTTGGGCGGGGGAACTGGGGCCAACGTCCTGACTTTC.

In this sample, this clonotype turned up many times. The chain couples TRBV28 to TRBJ1-1; no reliable D call. This CDR3 contains 13 residues. V shed 7 bases and J shed 2 bases, with 11 bases lying between them. The V gene's germline CDR1 is MDHEN and CDR2 SYDVKM. The CDR3 DNA reads as TGTGCCAGCATGGCGGTCGTCAACACTGAAGCTTTCTTT. Translated: CASMAVVNTEAFF.

This clonotype appeared a few times. The chain uses TRBV12-3 or TRBV12-4 and TRBJ1-2; weak D call: TRBD1 (6 bases). The CDR3 covers 16 residues. Trimming removed 10 bases at V and 5 bases at J, with 26 bases between. CDR3 sequence (DNA): TGTGCCACCTGGGGGCAGGACCCCGCGGGGGATTATGGCTACACCTTC. Its protein product is CATWGQDPAGDYGYTF.

This clonotype has just a few counts. CDR3 residues: CASRLTYEQYF. The CDR3 DNA sequence: TGTGCCAGCAGATTGACCTACGAGCAGTACTTC. The chain joins TRBV12-3 or TRBV12-4 to TRBJ2-7; no reliable D call. V was pared by 6 bases and J by 2 bases, with 5 bases between. CDR3 length: 11 amino acids.

The rearrangement joins TRBV27 to TRBJ1-2, with 7 nucleotides matching TRBD1. The V and J ends lost 8 bases and 4 bases, in that order; junction bases with no gene match: 13. CDR1 and CDR2 (germline): MNHEY, SMNVEV (reference sequence). The CDR3 spans 15 residues. Here the CDR3 DNA reads TGTGCCAGCCGACCCGGGACAGCCCTAGGCTATGGCTACACCTTC. Translated: CASRPGTALGYGYTF.

The chain is built from TRBV19 and TRBJ2-3; 7 bases align to TRBD2. After removal of 4 bases from V and 2 bases from J, the junction contained 6 bases not matched to a gene. The CDR3 runs 15 residues. Germline V lookup: CDR1 LNHDA, CDR2 SQIVND (reference sequence). CDR3 region: CASSTGTTNTDTQYF. In nucleotides, the CDR3 is TGTGCCAGTAGTACAGGGACTACCAACACAGATACGCAGTATTTT.

This clonotype was recorded many times. The chain links TRBV7-6 to TRBJ1-2, with D tentatively TRBD1 (6 bases). The CDR3 has 15 residues. Germline V CDR1 and CDR2: SGHVS, FNYEAQ. Trimming took off 5 bases at V and 4 bases at J, with 17 bases between the two ends. CDR3 bases: TGTGCCAGCAGCCAGGATAACAGGGTTCGCTATGGCTACACCTTC. Amino acid sequence: CASSQDNRVRYGYTF.

In this sample, this clonotype turned up many times. The V and J genes are TRBV11-2 and TRBJ2-5, with 11 bases that match TRBD1. J gave up 5 bases and V 2 bases, and 4 bases lay outside the gene matches. Germline V gene lookup returns CDR1 SGHAT and CDR2 FQNNGV. The CDR3 has 15 amino acids. In DNA, the CDR3 is TGTGCCAGCAGCTTATTGGGACAGGGGGGGGAGACCCAGTACTTC. This sequence encodes CASSLLGQGGETQYF.

The chain employs TRBV6-2 or TRBV6-3 and TRBJ1-1; D unclear. The CDR3 sequence is 15 residues long. Trimming pared 5 bases from V and 4 bases from J, leaving 17 bases between. Germline loops: CDR1 MNHEY, CDR2 SVGEGT. As DNA, the CDR3 is TGTGCCAGCAGTGAATTCGGCCGAGGCAGCACTGAAGCTTTCTTT. Translation: CASSEFGRGSTEAFF.

This clonotype was seen a few times. The V and J genes are TRBV7-6 and TRBJ1-1; TRBD1 might be the D (6 bases). The ends were cut back, 4 bases at V and 10 bases at J, with 19 bases in the middle. There are 14 residues in the CDR3. Germline V lookup: CDR1 SGHVS, CDR2 FNYEAQ. CDR3 nucleotides: TGTGCCAGCAGCTCCGGGGGAGGACAGCGAGGAGCTTTCTTT. Translated: CASSSGGGQRGAFF.